The 29 T cell receptor beta chains reported below all come from one sample, sequenced in a study of blood T cell repertoires in COVID-19. Only in-frame clones appear in the TCRdb table, and some are missing; sequencing was by immunoSEQ multiplex PCR. The sample contains fewer than 400,000 clones, about 87% of which appear only once. Sample: PBMCs or T cells enriched from blood (not recorded which). Receptors originate from a man in his thirties or forties who had recovered from COVID-19.

The chain is built from TRBV19 and TRBJ2-2, with 7 bases fitting TRBD2. After removal of 3 bases from V and 6 bases from J, the junction contained 4 bases not matched to a gene. Germline V gives CDR1 LNHDA, CDR2 SQIVND (reference sequence). The length of the CDR3 is 14 residues. CDR3: CASSMGGFAGELFF. The CDR3 DNA sequence: TGTGCCAGTAGTATGGGGGGGTTCGCCGGGGAGCTGTTTTTT.

The V call is TRBV11-2, the J call TRBJ2-5; TRBD1 matches 7 bases. This CDR3 has 14 amino acids. Per the germline V gene, CDR1 is SGHAT and CDR2 is FQNNGV. V lost 5 bases, J lost 3 bases, and 6 bases stayed unmatched. The CDR3 DNA is TGTGCCAGCAGCGTACCGGGACAGAAAGAGACCCAGTACTTC. This codes for CASSVPGQKETQYF.

Comment on this clone: This specimen includes other DNA sequences encoding the same CDR3. The chain recombines TRBV2 with TRBJ2-3; possible D gene TRBD2, 6 bases. Per germline, CDR1 SNHLY and CDR2 FYNNEI. Trimming removed 6 bases at V and 6 bases at J, with 10 bases between. CDR3 length: 12 amino acids. The CDR3 sequence is CASRGDSDTQYF. CDR3 bases: TGTGCCAGCAGGGGGGACTCCGATACGCAGTATTTT.

The CDR3 nucleotides read TGTGCCAGCGGTCGGGTGGGCGAGCAGTACTTC. Its protein product is CASGRVGEQYF. The genes are TRBV27 and TRBJ2-7, with D hard to call. There are 11 residues in the CDR3. V dropped 8 bases and J dropped 6 bases, with 11 bases sitting between them. Germline CDR1 reads MNHEY; CDR2 reads SMNVEV (reference sequence).

The rearrangement links TRBV28 to TRBJ2-7; 9 bases fit TRBD1. From germline, CDR1 is MDHEN and CDR2 SYDVKM. Germline trimming cut 6 bases from V and 12 bases from J; bases unmatched to any gene: 15. CDR3 length: 14 amino acids. CDR3 loop: CASRTPGQGIDLYF. CDR3 in DNA: TGTGCCAGCAGGACCCCGGGACAGGGAATTGATCTGTACTTC.

In this sample, this clone turned up once. V and J are TRBV28 and TRBJ2-1; 9 positions agree with TRBD2. Germline V CDR1 and CDR2: MDHEN, SYDVKM. J lost 5 bases, V lost 8 bases, and 13 bases had no gene match. There are 16 residues in the CDR3. The CDR3 sequence is CASGVTSGGLHNEQFF. As DNA, the CDR3 is TGTGCCAGCGGAGTTACGAGCGGGGGGCTTCACAATGAGCAGTTCTTC.

The rearrangement links TRBV5-1 to TRBJ2-1; a weak D match, TRBD1 (5 bases). This CDR3 region has 16 residues. In germline, CDR1 is SGHRS, CDR2 YFSETQ. Trimming removed 0 bases from V and 0 bases from J, with 10 bases in between. The CDR3 spells CASSLVDSSSYNEQFF. Written as DNA, the CDR3 is TGCGCCAGCAGCTTGGTTGACAGTAGCTCCTACAATGAGCAGTTCTTC.

The genes are TRBV10-1 and TRBJ1-6; a weak D match, TRBD1 (5 bases). This CDR3 contains 13 residues. V was trimmed by 4 bases and J by 4 bases, leaving 5 bases between them. Germline values: CDR1 WNHNN, CDR2 SYGVQD (reference sequence). The CDR3 region is CASSGQYNSPLHF. CDR3 bases: TGCGCCAGCAGTGGACAGTATAATTCACCCCTCCACTTT.

The chain is built from TRBV3-1 (or the pseudogene TRBV3-2) and TRBJ1-2; D might be TRBD1 (5 bases). Trimming took off 1 base at V and 7 bases at J, with 13 bases between the two ends. Germline-derived CDR1 and CDR2 are LGHDT and YNNKEL (reference sequence). The CDR3 contains 14 residues. The CDR3 DNA reads TGTGCCAGCAGCCAAGCCCGCGGCCAGGGTGGCTACACCTTC. This codes for CASSQARGQGGYTF.

The chain employs TRBV5-1 and TRBJ2-3; 14 bases map to TRBD2. The germline V gene has CDR1 SGHRS and CDR2 YFSETQ. There are 17 residues in the CDR3. V was pared by 0 bases and J by 3 bases, with 3 bases of the junction left unmatched. The CDR3 sequence is CASSLDGTSGGTDTQYF. The CDR3 coding sequence is TGCGCCAGCAGCTTGGACGGGACTAGCGGGGGAACAGATACGCAGTATTTT.

The V gene is TRBV30, the J gene TRBJ2-1, with 7 bases aligning to TRBD2. J lost 9 bases, V lost 2 bases, and 7 bases had no gene match. The germline CDR1 and CDR2 sequences are GTSNPN and SVGIG (reference sequence). The CDR3 consists of 13 residues. The CDR3 coding sequence is TGTGCCTGGAGTCTTCTCACGGGAGGTGAGCAGTTCTTC. Encoded protein: CAWSLLTGGEQFF.

The genes are TRBV29-1 and TRBJ2-1; TRBD1 might be the D (6 bases). The CDR3 runs to 11 residues. CDR1 is SQVTM and CDR2 is ANQGSEA in the germline V gene. The V end was cut by 0 bases, the J end by 15 bases, with 12 bases between. The CDR3 DNA follows: TGCAGCGTTGAAGAGTCGGACAGACGGTTCTTC. Encoded protein: CSVEESDRRFF.

The genes are TRBV5-4 and TRBJ1-4; 8 bases map to TRBD1. The CDR3 runs 16 residues. The V gene end was trimmed by 5 bases and the J gene end by 4 bases; junction bases not matched to a gene: 10. In germline, CDR1 is SGHNT, CDR2 YYREEE (reference sequence). The DNA of the CDR3 is TGTGCCAGCAGTCCGGACAGGGTGGGAGTTAATGAAAAACTGTTTTTT. It encodes CASSPDRVGVNEKLFF. The full variable domain, in which reference TRBV5-4 and TRBJ1-4 provide the parts outside the CDR3, is ETGVTQSPTHLIKTRGQQVTLRCSSQSGHNTVSWYQQALGQGPQFIFQYYREEENGRGNFPPRFSGLQFPNYSSELNVNALELDDSALYLCASSPDRVGVNEKLFFGSGTQLSVL.

The chain carries TRBV11-2 and TRBJ2-7, with 7 bases aligning to TRBD1. V lost 6 bases and J lost 4; bases outside the gene matches: 9. Germline loops: CDR1 SGHAT, CDR2 FQNNGV. This CDR3 spans 14 amino acids. CDR3 in DNA: TGTGCCAGCAGACCCCGACAGGGCCGGTACGAGCAGTACTTC. The encoded protein is CASRPRQGRYEQYF.

V usage is TRBV2 and J usage is TRBJ1-2, with 9 bases matching TRBD1. Trimming took 7 bases from V and 5 from J; bases not matched to a gene: 2. From germline, CDR1 is SNHLY and CDR2 FYNNEI. The CDR3 contains 12 residues. CDR3 coding DNA: TGTGCCAGCACCGGACAGGGGTATGGCTACACCTTC. Residues: CASTGQGYGYTF. The full variable domain, with the rest looked up from reference TRBV2 and TRBJ1-2, is EPEVTQTPSHQVTQMGQEVILRCVPISNHLYFYWYRQILGQKVEFLVSFYNNEISEKSEIFDDQFSVERPDGSNFTLKIRSTKLEDSAMYFCASTGQGYGYTFGSGTRLTVV.

The chain employs TRBV5-1 and TRBJ2-5, with TRBD2 identical over 9 bases. V lost 3 bases and J lost 4; bases outside the gene matches: 7. The CDR3 has 15 amino acids. Germline V gene lookup returns CDR1 SGHRS and CDR2 YFSETQ. CDR3 sequence (DNA): TGCGCCAGCAGCTCCGGGACTAGCTCATTAGAGACCCAGTACTTC. It specifies CASSSGTSSLETQYF.

This chain joins TRBV4-1 and TRBJ2-5, with D perhaps matching TRBD2 (7 bases). Germline V lookup: CDR1 MGHRA, CDR2 YSYEKL. Trimming took off 1 base at V and 5 bases at J, with 20 bases between the two ends. This CDR3 is built from 17 residues. The CDR3 here is CASSQGRGGHKLETQYF. The DNA of the CDR3 is TGCGCCAGCAGCCAAGGGAGGGGGGGGCATAAGCTGGAGACCCAGTACTTC.

The chain couples TRBV5-1 to TRBJ2-1, with D perhaps TRBD1 (6 bases). From germline, CDR1 is SGHRS and CDR2 YFSETQ. The CDR3 extends over 15 amino acids. The V end lost 5 bases, the J end lost 6 bases, and 18 bases lay between the germline ends. The CDR3 spells CASSLQSQGPNEQFF. The CDR3 coding sequence is TGCGCCAGCAGTTTACAATCACAGGGCCCCAATGAGCAGTTCTTC.

The gene calls are TRBV9 and TRBJ2-7; TRBD2 aligns across 7 bases. In germline, CDR1 is SGDLS, CDR2 YYNGEE. CDR3 length: 13 amino acids. Trimming cost V 0 bases and J 9 bases; bases outside gene matches: 6. CDR3 DNA sequence: TGTGCCAGCAGCGTAGCGGGGGGTATCGGGCAGTACTTC. This translates into CASSVAGGIGQYF.

J is TRBJ1-6 and V is TRBV7-9; no reliable D call. CDR1 is SEHNR, CDR2 FQNEAQ, per germline (reference sequence). The CDR3 runs 12 residues. The V end was cut by 8 bases, the J end by 5 bases, with 7 bases between. This chain's CDR3 is CASAANNSPLHF. CDR3 in DNA: TGTGCCAGCGCAGCGAATAATTCACCCCTCCACTTT.

The rearrangement joins TRBV7-6 to TRBJ2-5, with D possibly being TRBD2 (6 bases). This CDR3 contains 15 residues. The germline V gene encodes CDR1 SGHVS and CDR2 FNYEAQ. The V end was cut by 5 bases, the J end by 5 bases, with 18 bases between. The CDR3 DNA follows: TGTGCCAGCAGCCCAGGCGGGGCTCCGGGGGAGACCCAGTACTTC. This gives the protein CASSPGGAPGETQYF.

The chain has TRBV5-8 and TRBJ2-1; 15 bases map to TRBD2. Germline values: CDR1 SGHTS, CDR2 YDEGEE. The CDR3 runs 15 residues. Unmatched junction bases numbered 4, after V lost 2 bases and J lost 10 bases. CDR3 in amino acids: CASSFGLAGGQEQFF. The CDR3 DNA follows: TGTGCCAGCAGCTTCGGACTAGCGGGGGGGCAGGAGCAGTTCTTC.

This clone was detected a few times. The chain uses TRBV19 and TRBJ2-1; TRBD2 matches 7 bases. The J segment lost 0 bases and the V segment lost 6 bases, leaving 8 bases of the junction unmatched. There are 16 residues in the CDR3. CDR1 is LNHDA and CDR2 is SQIVND in the germline V gene (reference sequence). The chain's CDR3 is CASSSPGRSSYNEQFF. DNA for the CDR3: TGTGCCAGTAGCTCCCCCGGGAGGAGCTCCTACAATGAGCAGTTCTTC.

The chain employs TRBV2 and TRBJ2-7; TRBD1 aligns across 8 bases. The CDR3 spans 13 residues. Germline values: CDR1 SNHLY, CDR2 FYNNEI. The V and J ends lost 4 bases and 5 bases, in that order; junction bases with no gene match: 4. The CDR3 is CASSGGQVDEQYF. Here the CDR3 DNA reads TGTGCCAGCAGTGGGGGACAGGTCGACGAGCAGTACTTC.

Concerning this clone itself: Other DNA sequences in the same sample also yield this CDR3. This chain links TRBV27 with TRBJ1-5, with D maybe TRBD1 (5 bases). CDR1 is MNHEY and CDR2 is SMNVEV in the germline V gene (reference sequence). The V end was cut by 1 base, the J end by 4 bases, with 8 bases between. This CDR3 spans 14 amino acids. CDR3 region: CASSLFQGNQPQHF. CDR3 nucleotides: TGTGCCAGCAGTTTATTTCAGGGTAATCAGCCCCAGCATTTT.

The rearrangement joins TRBV12-3 or TRBV12-4 to TRBJ2-5, with D possibly TRBD2 on 5 matching bases. The CDR3 runs 13 residues. V was pared by 5 bases and J by 2 bases, with 9 bases between. CDR3 region: CASSPGLQETQYF. CDR3 in DNA: TGTGCCAGCAGTCCCGGACTGCAAGAGACCCAGTACTTC.

The chain joins TRBV5-1 to TRBJ1-1, with TRBD1 matching 8 bases. The CDR3 spans 16 residues. Germline CDR1 SGHRS, CDR2 YFSETQ. The trim removed 4 bases at V and 5 bases at J, leaving 13 bases unmatched. The DNA for the CDR3 is TGCGCCAGCAGCCTAGATCCGACAGGGGAGAGAACTGAAGCTTTCTTT. Translation: CASSLDPTGERTEAFF.

J is TRBJ2-2 and V is TRBV5-1; possibly TRBD1 for D (6 bases). From germline, CDR1 is SGHRS and CDR2 YFSETQ. The germline V and J ends were trimmed by 5 bases and 1 base, with 12 bases remaining between them. The CDR3 totals 15 residues. CDR3 sequence reads: CASRAQGLNTGELFF. CDR3 nucleotide sequence: TGCGCCAGCAGGGCGCAGGGGTTGAACACCGGGGAGCTGTTTTTT.

The gene calls are TRBV11-2 and TRBJ2-1; TRBD2 agrees at 10 bases. Trimming removed 5 bases from V and 5 bases from J; junction bases left unmatched: 9. CDR3 length: 16 amino acids. Germline V CDR1 and CDR2: SGHAT, FQNNGV. The CDR3 protein is CASSVSAGGIDNEQFF. The CDR3 DNA is TGTGCCAGCAGCGTCTCAGCGGGGGGGATCGACAATGAGCAGTTCTTC.